The clone carrying this T cell receptor (beta chain) came up many times. Its target is not known. These data originate in a study of tumor and adjacent non-tumor tissue in lung cancer. Study-wide results and limits: Top 100 clones took a larger repertoire share in normal lung.

TCRbeta libraries were built with three rounds of nested PCR, modified from ARM-PCR. TCRdb re-called the multiplex PCR reads with MiXCR, one entry per CDR3 protein. The sample carries over 85,000 distinct CDR3 sequences, around 82% recorded once. No cell sorting was done before RNA was extracted from the tissue. The V and J ends lost 0 bases and 0 bases respectively, with 11 bases between them. The CDR3 sequence is 16 residues long. CDR1 SGHDT and CDR2 YYEEEE come from the germline V gene. Sequenced input: lung tumor tissue. This chain links TRBV5-6 with TRBJ2-3; D remains unclear. This TCR was recovered from a man aged 65 to 79 with non-small cell lung cancer. Here the CDR3 DNA reads TGTGCCAGCAGCTTGGTCGTGCTGGCGAGCACAGATACGCAGTATTTT. Translating it yields CASSLVVLASTDTQYF.